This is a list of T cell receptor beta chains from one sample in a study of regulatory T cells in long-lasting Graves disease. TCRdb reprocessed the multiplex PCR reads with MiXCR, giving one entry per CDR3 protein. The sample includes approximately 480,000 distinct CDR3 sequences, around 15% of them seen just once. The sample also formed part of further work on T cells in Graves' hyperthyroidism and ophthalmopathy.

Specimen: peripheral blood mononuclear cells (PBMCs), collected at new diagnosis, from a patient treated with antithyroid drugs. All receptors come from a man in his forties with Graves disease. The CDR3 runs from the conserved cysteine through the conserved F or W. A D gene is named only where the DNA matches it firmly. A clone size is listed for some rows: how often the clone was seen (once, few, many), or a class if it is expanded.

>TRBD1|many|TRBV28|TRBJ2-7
CASSGTGYEQYF
TGTGCCAGCAGCGGGACAGGGTACGAGCAGTACTTC
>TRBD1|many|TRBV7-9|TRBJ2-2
CASSKGQRANTGELFF
TGTGCCAGCAGCAAGGGACAGAGGGCGAACACCGGGGAGCTGTTTTTT
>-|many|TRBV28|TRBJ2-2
CASSLRTLRGLPLWDTGELFF
TGTGCCAGCAGTTTAAGGACACTCCGGGGACTCCCCCTTTGGGACACCGGGGAGCTGTTTTTT
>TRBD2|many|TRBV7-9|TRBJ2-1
CASSLGRGGSGNEQFF
TGTGCCAGCAGCTTGGGACGGGGCGGGAGTGGGAATGAGCAGTTCTTC
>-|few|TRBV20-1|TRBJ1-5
CSAIPQHGVYQPQHF
TGCAGTGCTATCCCACAACACGGGGTTTATCAGCCCCAGCATTTT
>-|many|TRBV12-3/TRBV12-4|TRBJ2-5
CASSLALEEETQYF
TGTGCCAGCAGTCTCGCTCTGGAAGAAGAGACCCAGTACTTC
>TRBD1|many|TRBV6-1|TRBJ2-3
CASSQLRTGRGTDTQYF
TGTGCCAGCAGTCAACTAAGGACAGGAAGGGGCACAGATACGCAGTATTTT
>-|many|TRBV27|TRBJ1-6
CASSSSGQGNSPLHF
-
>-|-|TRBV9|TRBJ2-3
CASSVEIASTDTQYF
TGTGCCAGCAGCGTAGAGATAGCGAGCACAGATACGCAGTATTTT
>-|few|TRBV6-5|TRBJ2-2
CASSFNADTGELFF
TGTGCCAGCAGTTTCAACGCGGACACCGGGGAGCTGTTTTTT
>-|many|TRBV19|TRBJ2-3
CASSMWEGTDTQYF
TGTGCCAGTAGTATGTGGGAGGGCACAGATACGCAGTATTTT
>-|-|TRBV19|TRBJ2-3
CASSSSAGTFVDTQYF
TGTGCCAGTAGTTCCTCGGCCGGGACGTTTGTTGATACGCAGTATTTT
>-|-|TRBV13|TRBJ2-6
CASSQMDRGGWDFSGANVLTF
TGTGCCAGCAGCCAAATGGATCGAGGTGGCTGGGACTTCTCTGGGGCCAACGTCCTGACTTTC
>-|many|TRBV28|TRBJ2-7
CASSLEWRGTYEQYF
TGTGCCAGCAGTTTAGAGTGGCGGGGTACCTACGAGCAGTACTTC
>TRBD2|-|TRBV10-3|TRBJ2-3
CAISRLAGGPDTQYF
TGTGCCATAAGCCGCCTAGCGGGAGGGCCCGATACGCAGTATTTT
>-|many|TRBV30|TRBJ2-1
CAWSRLVDEQFF
TGTGCCTGGAGTCGACTAGTCGATGAGCAGTTCTTC
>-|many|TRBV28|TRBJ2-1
CASSSWGDEQFF
TGTGCCAGCAGTTCATGGGGGGATGAGCAGTTCTTC
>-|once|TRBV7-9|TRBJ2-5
CASSQSGVETQYF
TGTGCCAGCAGCCAGTCAGGGGTTGAGACCCAGTACTTC
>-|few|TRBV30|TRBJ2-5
CAWSPQGNQETQYF
TGTGCCTGGAGTCCTCAGGGGAATCAAGAGACCCAGTACTTC
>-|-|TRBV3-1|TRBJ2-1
CASARDPGPYNEQFF
TGTGCCAGTGCCCGAGACCCGGGACCATACAATGAGCAGTTCTTC
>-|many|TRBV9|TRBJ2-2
CASSVVRAANTGELFF
TGTGCCAGCAGCGTAGTCCGAGCGGCGAACACCGGGGAGCTGTTTTTT
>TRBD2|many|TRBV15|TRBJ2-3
CATSRRTGLAGGPTDTQYF
TGTGCCACCAGCAGACGCACCGGACTAGCGGGAGGGCCAACAGATACGCAGTATTTT
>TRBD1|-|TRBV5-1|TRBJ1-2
CASSAGQSYGYTF
TGCGCCAGCAGCGCGGGACAGAGCTATGGCTACACCTTC
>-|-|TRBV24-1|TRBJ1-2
CATSDLRDPFSGYTF
TGTGCCACCAGTGATCTCCGGGACCCTTTTTCTGGCTACACCTTC
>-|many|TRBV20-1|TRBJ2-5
CSAPDLGASGAGAQYF
TGCAGTGCTCCAGACCTTGGGGCTAGCGGAGCAGGGGCCCAGTACTTC
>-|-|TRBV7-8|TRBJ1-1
CASSLGSNEAFF
TGTGCCAGCAGCTTAGGGTCGAACGAAGCTTTCTTT
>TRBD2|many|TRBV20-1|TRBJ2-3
CMLTSGSADTQYF
TGCATGCTGACTAGCGGGAGTGCAGATACGCAGTATTTT
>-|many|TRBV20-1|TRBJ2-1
CSATRGNEQFF
TGCAGTGCGACCAGGGGCAATGAGCAGTTCTTC
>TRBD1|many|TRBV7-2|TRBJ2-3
CASSSRTGYFTDTQYF
TGTGCCAGCAGCTCTCGGACAGGGTACTTCACAGATACGCAGTATTTT
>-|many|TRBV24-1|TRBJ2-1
CATSDLRGAAGYNEQFF
TGTGCCACCAGTGATTTGCGGGGTGCCGCGGGGTACAATGAGCAGTTCTTC
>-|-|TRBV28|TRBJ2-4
CASSLARVAKNIQYF
TGTGCCAGCAGTTTAGCCCGGGTAGCCAAAAACATTCAGTACTTC
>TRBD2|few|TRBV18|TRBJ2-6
CASSPPRGGSGANVLTF
TGTGCCAGCTCACCCCCGCGCGGGGGGTCTGGGGCCAACGTCCTGACTTTC
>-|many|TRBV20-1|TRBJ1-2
CSAREGVNYGYTF
TGCAGTGCTAGAGAGGGCGTTAACTATGGCTACACCTTC
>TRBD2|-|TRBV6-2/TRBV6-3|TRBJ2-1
CASSRRTSGSYNEQFF
TGTGCCAGCAGCCGAAGGACTAGCGGGAGCTACAATGAGCAGTTCTTC
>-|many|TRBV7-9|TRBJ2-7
CASSRSQLGWVSYEQYF
TGTGCCAGCAGCCGGTCCCAGTTGGGATGGGTCTCCTACGAGCAGTACTTC
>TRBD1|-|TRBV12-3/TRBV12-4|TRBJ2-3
CASSPPTGPDTQYF
TGTGCCAGCAGTCCCCCGACAGGGCCAGATACGCAGTATTTT
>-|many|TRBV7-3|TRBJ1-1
CASPDRTMNTEAFF
TGTGCCAGCCCCGACAGAACGATGAACACTGAAGCTTTCTTT
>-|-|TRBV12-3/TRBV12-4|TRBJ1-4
CASSLGAKLFF
TGTGCCAGCAGCCTGGGTGCAAAACTGTTTTTT
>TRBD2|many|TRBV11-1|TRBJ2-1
CASSSTATSGREGEQFF
TGTGCCAGCAGCTCAACCGCGACTAGCGGGAGAGAGGGTGAGCAGTTCTTC
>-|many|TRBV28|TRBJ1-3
CASRPGTNSGNTIYF
TGTGCCAGCAGACCCGGGACGAACTCTGGAAACACCATATATTTT
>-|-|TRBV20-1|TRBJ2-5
CSASWAGRGETQYF
TGCAGTGCTAGTTGGGCGGGAAGGGGGGAGACCCAGTACTTC
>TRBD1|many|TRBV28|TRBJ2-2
CASTLTGGANAGELFF
TGTGCCAGCACCCTAACAGGGGGCGCGAACGCCGGGGAGCTGTTTTTT
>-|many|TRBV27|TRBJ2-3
CASRGQPTDTQYF
TGTGCCAGCAGAGGGCAACCCACAGATACGCAGTATTTT
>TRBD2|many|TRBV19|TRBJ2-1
CASSDVAGRSYNEQFF
TGTGCCAGTAGTGATGTAGCGGGGCGCTCCTACAATGAGCAGTTCTTC
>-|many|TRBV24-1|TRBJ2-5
CATSDPTLSETQYF
TGTGCCACCAGTGACCCGACACTCAGCGAGACCCAGTACTTC
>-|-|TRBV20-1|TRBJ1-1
CSATSYTEAFF
TGCAGTGCTACCTCTTACACTGAAGCTTTCTTT
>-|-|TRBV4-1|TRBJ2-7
CASSHQGVEQYF
TGCGCCAGCAGCCATCAAGGGGTCGAGCAGTACTTC
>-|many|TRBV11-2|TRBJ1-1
CASSFGNTEAFF
TGTGCCAGCAGCTTCGGCAACACTGAAGCTTTCTTT
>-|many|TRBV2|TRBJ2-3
CASSPGQSRTDTQYF
TGTGCCAGCAGCCCAGGACAGTCCCGCACAGATACGCAGTATTTT
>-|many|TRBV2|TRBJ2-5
CASSDRLPRGETQYF
TGTGCCAGCAGTGATCGGCTTCCTAGGGGGGAGACCCAGTACTTC
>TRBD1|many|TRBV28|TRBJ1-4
CASRGQGYNEKLFF
TGTGCCAGCAGGGGACAGGGCTATAATGAAAAACTGTTTTTT
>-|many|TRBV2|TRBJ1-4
CARGGAGTNEKLFF
TGTGCCAGAGGGGGGGCTGGGACGAATGAAAAACTGTTTTTT
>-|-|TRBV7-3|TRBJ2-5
CASSFSAEETQYF
TGTGCCAGCAGCTTCTCAGCCGAGGAGACCCAGTACTTC